This T cell receptor beta chain was profiled in a study of cytomegalovirus exposure and HLA in healthy donors (TCRdb year 2017). In the study overall: The 500 to 800 repertoires of the first cohort and the roughly 120 validation repertoires were produced on the same platform, according to a later analysis. The aim of the study was to test whether cataloging public T cell receptors could identify signatures of past pathogen exposure. Besides the first cohort of 500 to 700 subjects, a separate validation cohort made up of 120 or so different subjects was used. High-throughput TCR immunosequencing, statistical association of individual TCRs with disease status, and machine learning were combined to predict cytomegalovirus infection status. What the research found in general, with its limitations: Three of the identified cytomegalovirus-associated TCR beta chains were confirmed in vitro to be specific for cytomegalovirus antigens. Subsequent analysis determined that TCRs grouped into clusters in the first cohort also showed a tendency toward co-occurrence across the approximately 120 validation repertoires, and about 93% of cluster scores exceeded 0. Most TCR sequences were seen in very few donors, while some public TCRs were found in many individuals. The classifier was reported to diagnose cytomegalovirus status with high specificity and sensitivity in both the original and validation cohorts. All 120 or so repertoires were used to score co-occurrence in the validation cohort in a later analysis, because that analysis had no HLA typing for the cohort. The study gave a list of some 150 TCR beta chains associated with cytomegalovirus. The authors suggested that the approach could potentially be extended to other disease states and immunological phenotypes.

Comment on this clone: What antigen it recognizes has not been identified. Base qualities are missing; no much larger clone stands one base away.

Its CDR3 holds 12 amino acids, cysteine through phenylalanine. Only the CDR3 region is kept as DNA, spanning 36 bases read in frame from base 1. Trimming takes 5 bases from V and 2 bases from J, and the germline ends sit 7 bases apart. CDR1 and CDR2 (SGHAT, FQNNGV) derive from the germline V gene. The method behind the library was the immunoSEQ multiplex PCR assay. As for the original processing: A statistical classification framework was developed to diagnose cytomegalovirus status using the catalog of TCR beta chain sequences. Drawn from immuneACCESS, this table holds only the in-frame rearrangements with V and J called that TCRdb kept. Clones are partly lost; checked studies trace under half to an unresolved V gene and leave the rest unexplained. V and J calls and clone size follow that table, whereas D and trimming were derived from the DNA. For this sample the table gives some 290,000 clones, of which roughly 90% were detected only once. The ten largest make up around 0.96% of the sample.

The donors belonged to the validation cohort of approximately 130 subjects, which was separate from the roughly 700-subject first cohort. This clonotype originated in a man aged 25 to 40 in good health and CMV-seronegative. The chain was built from TRBV11-2 and TRBJ2-7; TRBD2 is a possible D gene, resting on 5 matching bases. The specimen was PBMCs. The nucleotides read TGTGCCAGCAGCGGGCGGGCCTACGAGCAGTACTTC. It translates as CASSGRAYEQYF.